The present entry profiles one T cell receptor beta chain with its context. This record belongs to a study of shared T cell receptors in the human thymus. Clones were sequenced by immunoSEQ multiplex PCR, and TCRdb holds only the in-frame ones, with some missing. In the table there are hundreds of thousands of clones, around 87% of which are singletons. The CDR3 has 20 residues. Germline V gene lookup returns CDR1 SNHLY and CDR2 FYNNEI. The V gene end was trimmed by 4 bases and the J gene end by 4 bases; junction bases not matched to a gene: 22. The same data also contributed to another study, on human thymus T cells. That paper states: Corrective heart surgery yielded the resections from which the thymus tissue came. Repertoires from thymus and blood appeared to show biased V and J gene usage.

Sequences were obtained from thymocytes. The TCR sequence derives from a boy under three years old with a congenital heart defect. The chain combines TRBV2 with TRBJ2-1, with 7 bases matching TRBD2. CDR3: CASSVYLSSGTARVYNEQFF. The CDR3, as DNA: TGTGCCAGCAGTGTTTACCTATCGAGCGGGACCGCGAGAGTTTACAATGAGCAGTTCTTC.